This T cell receptor (beta chain) was observed in a study of post-analysis software for immune sequencing data. Study findings and constraints: Compared with controls, patients had more of about 5 TRBV segments, including TRBV5-6, TRBV5-1 and TRBV20-1. Multiple sclerosis was associated with a significant reduction in normalized Chao1 diversity relative to controls. Clustering by F measure revealed strong co-clustering among samples prepared together in one batch.

CDR1 and CDR2 from the germline V gene are SEHNR and FQNEAQ (reference sequence). This CDR3 spans 14 amino acids. Notes on this clonotype: The antigen is not known.

Unique molecular identifiers were present in the TCR beta cDNA libraries. Between roughly 1 and 10 million T cells gave rise to roughly 0.5 million cDNA molecules. TCRdb reprocessed the PCR reads via MiXCR and lists one record per CDR3 protein. Of approximately 630,000 distinct CDR3 sequences in the sample, around 60% were seen once. The source material was blood. This clonotype was sampled from a girl aged 2 to 9 with multiple sclerosis. V and J are TRBV7-9 and TRBJ2-7; D might be TRBD2 (6 bases). The DNA end is a closer match to TRBJ2-5, so the J assignment may be wrong. The CDR3 coding sequence is TGTGCCAGCAGCCCCACCGGGGGTAGTGAGACCCAGTACTTC. Translated: CASSPTGGSETQYF.